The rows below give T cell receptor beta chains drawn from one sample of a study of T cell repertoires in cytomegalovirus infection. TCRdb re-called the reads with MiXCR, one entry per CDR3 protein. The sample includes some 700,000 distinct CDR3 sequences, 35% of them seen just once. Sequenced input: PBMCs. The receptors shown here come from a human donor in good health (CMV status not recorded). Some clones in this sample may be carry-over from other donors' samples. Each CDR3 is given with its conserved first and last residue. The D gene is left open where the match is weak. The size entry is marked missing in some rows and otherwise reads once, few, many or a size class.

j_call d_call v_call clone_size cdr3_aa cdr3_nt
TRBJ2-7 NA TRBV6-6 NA CASSPSLGSLLYEQYF TGTGCCAGCAGCCCGTCTTTGGGGAGCCTCCTTTACGAGCAGTACTTC
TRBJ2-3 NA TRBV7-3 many CASSWDIAGTQYF TGTGCCAGCAGCTGGGACATAGCGGGTACGCAGTATTTT
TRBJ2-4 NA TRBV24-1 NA CAIYGEGAGIQYF TGTGCCATCTACGGGGAAGGGGCGGGCATTCAGTACTTC
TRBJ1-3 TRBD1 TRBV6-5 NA CASSYFGPGQGNTIYF TGTGCCAGCAGTTACTTTGGACCGGGACAGGGAAACACCATATATTTT
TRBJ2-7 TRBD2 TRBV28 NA CASLAGDGGEQYF TGTGCCAGCCTAGCGGGAGATGGGGGCGAGCAGTACTTC
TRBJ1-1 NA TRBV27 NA CASSPNGGNTEAFF TGTGCCAGCAGTCCAAACGGGGGGAACACTGAAGCTTTCTTT
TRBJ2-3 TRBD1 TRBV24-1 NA CATSDRQGPSTDTQYF TGTGCCACCAGTGATCGACAGGGCCCTAGCACAGATACGCAGTATTTT
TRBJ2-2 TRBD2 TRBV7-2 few CASILTSVTGELFF TGTGCCAGCATCTTGACTAGCGTCACCGGGGAGCTGTTTTTT
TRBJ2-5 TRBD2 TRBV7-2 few CASSLAAGLAGETQYF TGTGCCAGCAGCTTAGCTGCAGGACTAGCGGGAGAGACCCAGTACTTC
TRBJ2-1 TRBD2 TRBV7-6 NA CASTRAGYNEQFF TGTGCCAGCACCCGAGCGGGGTACAATGAGCAGTTCTTC
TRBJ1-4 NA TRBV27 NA CASSLSPPIGGINEKLFF TGTGCCAGCAGTTTATCCCCGCCCATAGGGGGAATTAATGAAAAACTGTTTTTT
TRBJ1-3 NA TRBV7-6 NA CASSYPGRGSGNTIYF TGTGCCAGCAGCTACCCCGGCAGGGGCTCTGGAAACACCATATATTTT
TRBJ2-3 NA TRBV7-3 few CASSFQGWSTDTQYF TGTGCCAGCAGCTTCCAGGGATGGAGCACAGATACGCAGTATTTT
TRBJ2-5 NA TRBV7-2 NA CASSLGSRRETQYF TGTGCCAGCAGCTTAGGGTCTAGAAGGGAGACCCAGTACTTC
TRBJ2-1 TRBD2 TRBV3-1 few CASSQETPGLAGDEQFF TGTGCCAGCAGCCAAGAAACCCCGGGACTAGCGGGAGATGAGCAGTTCTTC
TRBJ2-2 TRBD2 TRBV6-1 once CASTTSGLTGELFF TGTGCCAGTACAACTAGCGGGTTGACCGGGGAGCTGTTTTTT
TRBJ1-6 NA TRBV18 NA CASSPDGSNSPLHF TGTGCCAGCTCACCGGATGGAAGCAATTCACCCCTCCACTTT
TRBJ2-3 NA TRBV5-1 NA CASSLVPGPDTQYF TGTGCCAGCAGCTTGGTCCCCGGGCCAGATACGCAGTATTTT
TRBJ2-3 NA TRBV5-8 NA CASSFGTTYNTDTQYF TGTGCCAGCAGCTTTGGGACAACCTACAACACAGATACGCAGTATTTT
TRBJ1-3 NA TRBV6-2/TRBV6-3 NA CASSYSWTGNRNTIYF TGTGCCAGCAGTTACTCGTGGACGGGGAATCGAAACACCATATATTTT
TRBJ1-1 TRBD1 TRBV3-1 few CASSRYTGQQNTEAFF TGTGCCAGCAGCCGCTATACGGGACAGCAGAACACTGAAGCTTTCTTT
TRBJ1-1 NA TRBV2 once CASSEYGTGNMNTEAFF TGTGCCAGCAGTGAATACGGGACCGGTAACATGAACACTGAAGCTTTCTTT
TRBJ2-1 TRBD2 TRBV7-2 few CASSFTSGDYNEQFF TGTGCCAGCAGCTTTACTAGCGGGGATTACAATGAGCAGTTCTTC
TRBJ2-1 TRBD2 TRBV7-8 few CASSVLLAGAPIGGNEQFF TGTGCCAGCAGCGTTCTACTAGCGGGGGCCCCCATTGGCGGGAATGAGCAGTTCTTC
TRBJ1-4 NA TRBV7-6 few CASSPYRETNEKLFF TGTGCCAGCAGCCCTTACAGGGAGACTAATGAAAAACTGTTTTTT
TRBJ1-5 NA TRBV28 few CASSSPGTEYQPQHF TGTGCCAGCAGTTCCCCGGGTACAGAGTATCAGCCCCAGCATTTT
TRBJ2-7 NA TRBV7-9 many CASSHPPGLSYEQYF TGTGCCAGCAGCCACCCACCGGGACTGTCGTACGAGCAGTACTTC
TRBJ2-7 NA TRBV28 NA CASSLSTGPIPLYEQYF TGTGCCAGCAGCCTCAGCACGGGACCCATTCCCCTCTACGAGCAGTACTTC
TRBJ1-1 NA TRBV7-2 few CASRRRDTIFGPEAFF TGTGCCAGCAGGCGCCGGGACACCATATTTGGTCCTGAAGCTTTCTTT
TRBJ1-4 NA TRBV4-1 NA CASREIQGDNEKLFF TGCGCCAGCAGAGAAATACAGGGAGATAATGAAAAACTGTTTTTT
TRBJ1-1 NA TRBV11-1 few CASSPNTGARRNTEAFF TGTGCCAGCAGCCCAAACACCGGGGCCCGGAGGAACACTGAAGCTTTCTTT
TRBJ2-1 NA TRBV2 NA CASRRSGSALSSYNEQFF TGTGCCAGCAGGAGGAGTGGTAGCGCTCTGAGCTCCTACAATGAGCAGTTCTTC
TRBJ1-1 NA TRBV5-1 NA CASSLEARTTRRAEAFF TGCGCCAGCAGCTTGGAGGCCAGGACAACCCGGAGGGCTGAAGCTTTCTTT
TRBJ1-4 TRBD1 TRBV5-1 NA CASTDGTGDEKLFF TGCGCCAGCACGGACGGGACAGGGGATGAAAAACTGTTTTTT
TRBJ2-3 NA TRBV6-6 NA CASSYGLADTQYF TGTGCCAGCAGTTACGGGCTAGCAGATACGCAGTATTTT
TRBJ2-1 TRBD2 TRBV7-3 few CASSSLASGGMGEQFF TGTGCCAGCAGCTCCCTGGCTAGCGGGGGTATGGGTGAGCAGTTCTTC
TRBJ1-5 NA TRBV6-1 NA CASIDVNQPQHF TGTGCCAGCATTGACGTAAATCAGCCCCAGCATTTT
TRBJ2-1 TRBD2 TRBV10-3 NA CAISAREGQNEQFF TGTGCCATCAGTGCACGGGAGGGCCAGAATGAGCAGTTCTTC
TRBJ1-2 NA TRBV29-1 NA CSAEDPRGDGYNF TGCAGCGCCGAGGATCCCAGAGGAGATGGCTACAACTTC
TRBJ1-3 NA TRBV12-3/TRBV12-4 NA CASSLVEGGNTIYF TGTGCCAGCAGTTTAGTCGAGGGGGGAAACACCATATATTTT
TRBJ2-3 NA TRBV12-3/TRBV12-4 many CASSSTIFTDTQYF TGTGCCAGCAGCTCCACTATTTTCACAGATACGCAGTATTTT
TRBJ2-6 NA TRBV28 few CASSKIGSGANVLTF TGTGCCAGCAGTAAAATTGGCTCTGGGGCCAACGTCCTGACTTTC
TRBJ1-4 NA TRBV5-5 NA CASSLGGPGFGEKLFF TGTGCCAGCAGCTTGGGGGGGCCAGGGTTTGGTGAAAAACTGTTTTTT
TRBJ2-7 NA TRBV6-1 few CASSDPLLTDLSFSYEQYF TGTGCCAGCAGTGATCCACTACTTACGGACCTTTCCTTCTCCTACGAGCAGTACTTC
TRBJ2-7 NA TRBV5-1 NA CASSSSIDEQYF TGCGCCAGCAGCTCTAGTATCGACGAGCAGTACTTC
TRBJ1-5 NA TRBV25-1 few CASLYGGNQPQHF TGTGCCAGTCTATATGGGGGGAATCAGCCCCAGCATTTT